This T cell receptor beta chain was found in a study of blood T cell repertoires in COVID-19. Study details: The study drew acute and convalescent COVID-19 samples from the United States, Italy and Spain. T cells, B-cell-depleted T cells, or PBMCs provided the cDNA or gDNA that served as material.

How the authors handled the data: By means of reference gene primer amplification, nucleated cell counts were estimated. Sequencing was performed with immunoSEQ multiplex PCR; in TCRdb, only in-frame clones are kept and a portion is missing. Clone size and the V and J calls come from that table; the DNA yielded D and trimming. Counted here are around 46,000 clones, 87% occurring once; the ten biggest clones make up more than 15%. The germline gives CDR1 MNHEY, CDR2 SVGAGI. CDR3 length: 12 residues. Between the trimmed V and J ends, which lost 7 bases and 5 bases, there was a span of 11 bases. The receptor's source is a human donor in a cohort sampled during active COVID-19. The sample comprised peripheral blood. The chain joins TRBV6-5 to TRBJ1-1; weak D call: TRBD1 (5 bases). CDR3 nucleotides: TGTGCCAGCAAGCAGGGTGGAACTGAAGCTTTCTTT. This codes for CASKQGGTEAFF.